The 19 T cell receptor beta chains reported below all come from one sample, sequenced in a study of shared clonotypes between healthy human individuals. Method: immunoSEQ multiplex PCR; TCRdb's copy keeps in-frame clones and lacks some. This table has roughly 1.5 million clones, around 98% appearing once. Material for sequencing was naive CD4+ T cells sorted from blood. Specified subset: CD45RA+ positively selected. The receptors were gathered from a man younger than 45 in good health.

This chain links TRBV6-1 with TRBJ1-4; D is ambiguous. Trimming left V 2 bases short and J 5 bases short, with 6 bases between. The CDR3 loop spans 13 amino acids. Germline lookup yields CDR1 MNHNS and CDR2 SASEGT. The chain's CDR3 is CASSEYLNEKLFF. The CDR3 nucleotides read TGTGCCAGCAGTGAATATCTAAATGAAAAACTGTTTTTT.

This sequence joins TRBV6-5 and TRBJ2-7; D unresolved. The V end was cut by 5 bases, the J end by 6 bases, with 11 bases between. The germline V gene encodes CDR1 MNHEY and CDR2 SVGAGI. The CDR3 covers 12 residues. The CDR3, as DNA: TGTGCCAGCAGTCAAGGGTTGTTCGAGCAGTACTTC. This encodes CASSQGLFEQYF.

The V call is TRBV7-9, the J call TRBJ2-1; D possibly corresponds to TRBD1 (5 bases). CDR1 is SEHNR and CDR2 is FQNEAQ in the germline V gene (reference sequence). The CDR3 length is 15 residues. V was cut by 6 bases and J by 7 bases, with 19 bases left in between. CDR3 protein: CASSLMGLGGNEQFF. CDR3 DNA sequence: TGTGCCAGCAGTCTTATGGGGCTTGGCGGAAATGAGCAGTTCTTC.

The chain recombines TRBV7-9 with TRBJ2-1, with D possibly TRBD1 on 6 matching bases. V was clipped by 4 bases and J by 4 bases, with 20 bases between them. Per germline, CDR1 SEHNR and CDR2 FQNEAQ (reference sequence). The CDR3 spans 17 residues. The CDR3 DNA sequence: TGTGCCAGCAGCTCCCTACCGGGGCAGGGGATATACAATGAGCAGTTCTTC. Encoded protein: CASSSLPGQGIYNEQFF.

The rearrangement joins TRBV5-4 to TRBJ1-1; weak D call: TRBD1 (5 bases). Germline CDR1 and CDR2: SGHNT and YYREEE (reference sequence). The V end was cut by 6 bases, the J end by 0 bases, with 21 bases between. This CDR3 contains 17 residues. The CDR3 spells CASTAPGRPFMNTEAFF. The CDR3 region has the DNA TGTGCCAGCACTGCTCCGGGGCGCCCATTCATGAACACTGAAGCTTTCTTT.

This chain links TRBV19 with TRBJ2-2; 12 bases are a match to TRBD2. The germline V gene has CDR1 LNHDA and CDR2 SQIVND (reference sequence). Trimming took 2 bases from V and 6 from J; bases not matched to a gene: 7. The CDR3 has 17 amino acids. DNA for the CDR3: TGTGCCAGTAGTATAAGACTAGCGGGAGCGTTCGCCGGGGAGCTGTTTTTT. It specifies CASSIRLAGAFAGELFF.

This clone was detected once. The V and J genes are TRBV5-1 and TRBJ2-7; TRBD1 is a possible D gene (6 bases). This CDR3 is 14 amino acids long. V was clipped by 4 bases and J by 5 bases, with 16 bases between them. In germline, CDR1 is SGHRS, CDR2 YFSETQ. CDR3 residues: CASSPDRSTNEQYF. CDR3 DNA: TGCGCCAGCAGCCCGGACAGATCGACCAACGAGCAGTACTTC.

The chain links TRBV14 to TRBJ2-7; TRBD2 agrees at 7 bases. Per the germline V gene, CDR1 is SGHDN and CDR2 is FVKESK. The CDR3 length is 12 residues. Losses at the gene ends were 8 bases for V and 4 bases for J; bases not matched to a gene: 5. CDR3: CASGREWYEQYF. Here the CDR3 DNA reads TGTGCCAGCGGGAGGGAGTGGTACGAGCAGTACTTC.

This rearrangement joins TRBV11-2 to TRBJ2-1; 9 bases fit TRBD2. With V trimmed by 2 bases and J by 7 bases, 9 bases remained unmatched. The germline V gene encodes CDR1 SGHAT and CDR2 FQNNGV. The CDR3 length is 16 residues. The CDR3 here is CASSLQSPREGNEQFF. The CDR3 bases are TGTGCCAGCAGCTTACAATCGCCGCGGGAGGGGAATGAGCAGTTCTTC.

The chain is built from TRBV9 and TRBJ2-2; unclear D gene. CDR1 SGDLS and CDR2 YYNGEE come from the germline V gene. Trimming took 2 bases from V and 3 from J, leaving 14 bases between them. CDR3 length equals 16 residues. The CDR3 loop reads CASSVSKPSDTGELFF. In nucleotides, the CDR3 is TGTGCCAGCAGCGTTTCGAAGCCCTCCGACACCGGGGAGCTGTTTTTT.

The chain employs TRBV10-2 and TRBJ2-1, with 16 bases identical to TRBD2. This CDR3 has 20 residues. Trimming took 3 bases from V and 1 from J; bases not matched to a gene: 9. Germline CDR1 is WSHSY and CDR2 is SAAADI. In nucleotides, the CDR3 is TGCGCCAGCAGTGACCGCGCGGGACTAGCGGGAGGGGGGTCCTACAATGAGCAGTTCTTC. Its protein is CASSDRAGLAGGGSYNEQFF.

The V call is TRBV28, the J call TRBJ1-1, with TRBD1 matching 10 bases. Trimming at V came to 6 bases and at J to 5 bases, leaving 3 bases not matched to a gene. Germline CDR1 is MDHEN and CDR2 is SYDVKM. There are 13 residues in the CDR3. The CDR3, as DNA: TGTGCCAGCAGGACAGGGGGCAGGACTGAAGCTTTCTTT. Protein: CASRTGGRTEAFF.

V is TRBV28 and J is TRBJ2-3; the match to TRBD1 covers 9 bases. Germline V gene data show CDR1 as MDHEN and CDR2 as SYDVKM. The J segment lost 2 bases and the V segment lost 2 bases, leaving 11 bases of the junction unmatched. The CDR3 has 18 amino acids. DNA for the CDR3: TGTGCCAGCAGTTTACGGCAGGGGACAGGGAGGTACACAGATACGCAGTATTTT. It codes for CASSLRQGTGRYTDTQYF.

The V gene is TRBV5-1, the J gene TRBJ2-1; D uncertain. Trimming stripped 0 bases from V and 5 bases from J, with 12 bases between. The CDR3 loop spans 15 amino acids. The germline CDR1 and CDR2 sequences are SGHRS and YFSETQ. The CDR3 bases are TGCGCCAGCAGCTTGGGGCTTGGGGTCCACAATGAGCAGTTCTTC. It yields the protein CASSLGLGVHNEQFF.

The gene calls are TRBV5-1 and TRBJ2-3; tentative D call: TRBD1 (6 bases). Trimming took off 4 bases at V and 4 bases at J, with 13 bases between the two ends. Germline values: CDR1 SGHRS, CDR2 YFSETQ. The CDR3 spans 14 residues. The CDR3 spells CASSPGTLADTQYF. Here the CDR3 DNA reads TGCGCCAGCAGCCCAGGGACACTTGCAGATACGCAGTATTTT. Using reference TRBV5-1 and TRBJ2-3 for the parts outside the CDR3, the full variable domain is KAGVTQTPRYLIKTRGQQVTLSCSPISGHRSVSWYQQTPGQGLQFLFEYFSETQRNKGNFPGRFSGRQFSNSRSEMNVSTLELGDSALYLCASSPGTLADTQYFGPGTRLTVL.

The CDR3 bases are TGTGCCAGCAGCAGAGGAGATACGCAGTATTTT. Amino acids: CASSRGDTQYF. The chain recombines TRBV11-2 with TRBJ2-3; no reliable D call. V gave up 5 bases and J gave up 5 bases, with 5 bases separating them. CDR1 is SGHAT, CDR2 FQNNGV, per germline. This CDR3 is built from 11 residues.

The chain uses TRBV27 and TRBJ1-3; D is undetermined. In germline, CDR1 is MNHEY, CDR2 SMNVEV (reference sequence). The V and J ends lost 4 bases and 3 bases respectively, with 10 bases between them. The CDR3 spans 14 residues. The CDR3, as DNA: TGTGCCAGCAGTTCTCGGAGTCGTGGAAACACCATATATTTT. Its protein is CASSSRSRGNTIYF.

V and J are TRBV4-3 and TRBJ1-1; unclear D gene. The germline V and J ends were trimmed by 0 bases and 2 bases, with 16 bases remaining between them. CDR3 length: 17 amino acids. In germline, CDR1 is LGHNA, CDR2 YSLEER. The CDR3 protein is CASSQEARGSFNTEAFF. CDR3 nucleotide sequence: TGCGCCAGCAGCCAAGAAGCCCGAGGGTCCTTTAACACTGAAGCTTTCTTT.

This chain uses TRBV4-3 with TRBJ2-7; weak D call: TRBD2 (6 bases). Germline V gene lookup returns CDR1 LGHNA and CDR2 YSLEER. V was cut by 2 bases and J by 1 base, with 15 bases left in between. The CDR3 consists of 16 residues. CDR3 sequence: CASSQQLAFRSYEQYF. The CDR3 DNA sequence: TGCGCCAGCAGCCAACAACTAGCTTTTCGATCCTACGAGCAGTACTTC.